This T cell receptor (beta chain) is drawn from a study of OX40 agonist ivuxolimab in advanced cancers. The table came from immunoSEQ multiplex PCR; TCRdb's copy has only in-frame clones and leaves some out. The sample includes about 61,000 clones, about 90% seen only once; the top ten take 23%. V was clipped by 3 bases and J by 8 bases, with 13 bases between them. This CDR3 spans 12 amino acids. Germline CDR1 GTSNPN, CDR2 SVGIG (reference sequence). J is TRBJ1-2 and V is TRBV30, with no clear D. This clonotype was sampled from an adult with an advanced solid tumor such as melanoma, head and neck, liver or kidney cancer. The starting material was CD4+ or CD8+ T cells sorted from blood, obtained in a trial of the OX40 agonist ivuxolimab. Here the CDR3 reads CAWRVSAWGYTF. The CDR3, as DNA: TGTGCCTGGAGGGTCAGCGCCTGGGGCTACACCTTC.